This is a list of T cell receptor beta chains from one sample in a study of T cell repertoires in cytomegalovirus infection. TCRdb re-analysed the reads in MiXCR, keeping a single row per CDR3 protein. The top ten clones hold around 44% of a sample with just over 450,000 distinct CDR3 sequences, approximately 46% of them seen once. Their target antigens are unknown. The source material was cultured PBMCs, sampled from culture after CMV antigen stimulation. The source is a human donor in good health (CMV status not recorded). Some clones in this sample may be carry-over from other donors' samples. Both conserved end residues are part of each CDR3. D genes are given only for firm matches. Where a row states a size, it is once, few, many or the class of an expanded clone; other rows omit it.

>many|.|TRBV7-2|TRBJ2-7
CASSPGGGDYEQYF
TGTGCCAGCAGCCCGGGGGGCGGCGACTACGAGCAGTACTTC
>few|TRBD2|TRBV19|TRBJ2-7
CASTPSGSQGVEQYF
TGTGCCAGTACCCCTAGCGGCAGTCAAGGGGTGGAGCAGTACTTC
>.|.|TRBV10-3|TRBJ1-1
CAISELVNTEAFF
TGTGCCATCAGTGAGCTAGTGAACACTGAAGCTTTCTTT
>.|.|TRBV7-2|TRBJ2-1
CASSLAGRGVEQFF
TGTGCCAGCAGCTTAGCGGGCAGGGGAGTCGAGCAGTTCTTC
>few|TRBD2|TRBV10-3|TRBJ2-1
CAISEQAGGINEQFF
TGTGCCATCAGTGAGCAAGCGGGAGGGATCAATGAGCAGTTCTTC
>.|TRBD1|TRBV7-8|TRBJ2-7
CASSPGQGGTYEQYF
TGTGCCAGCAGCCCGGGACAGGGAGGAACCTACGAGCAGTACTTC
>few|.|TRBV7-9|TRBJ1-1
CASSFGEDEAFF
TGTGCCAGCAGCTTTGGCGAGGATGAAGCTTTCTTT
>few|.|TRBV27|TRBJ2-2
CASSNEGSGELFF
TGTGCCAGCTCCAATGAGGGATCCGGGGAGCTGTTTTTT
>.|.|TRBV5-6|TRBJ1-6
CASSLQGGGSPLHF
TGTGCCAGCAGCTTACAGGGAGGTGGTTCACCCCTCCACTTT
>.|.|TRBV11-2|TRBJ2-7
CASSLVPESYEQYF
TGTGCCAGCAGCTTAGTCCCGGAGTCCTACGAGCAGTACTTC
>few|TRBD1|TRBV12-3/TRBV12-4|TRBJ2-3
CASSWDSRTDTQYF
TGTGCCAGCAGTTGGGACAGCCGCACAGATACGCAGTATTTT
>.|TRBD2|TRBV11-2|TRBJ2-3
CASSWGWGGETDTQYF
TGTGCCAGCAGCTGGGGGTGGGGGGGGGAGACAGATACGCAGTATTTT
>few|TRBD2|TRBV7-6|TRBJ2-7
CASSLRTSGEYEQYF
TGTGCCAGCAGCCTACGGACTAGCGGGGAATACGAGCAGTACTTC
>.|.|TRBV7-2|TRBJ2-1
CASSLDLIYNEQFF
TGTGCCAGCAGCCTGGACCTAATCTACAATGAGCAGTTCTTC
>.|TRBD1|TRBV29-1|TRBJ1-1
CSVREGQRSFF
TGCAGCGTTAGGGAGGGACAGAGATCTTTCTTT
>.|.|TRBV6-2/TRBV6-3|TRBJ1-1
CASSSHQRPNTEAFF
TGTGCCAGCAGTTCCCATCAGCGCCCGAACACTGAAGCTTTCTTT
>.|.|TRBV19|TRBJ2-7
CATADRLDEQYF
TGTGCCACTGCAGACAGGCTCGACGAGCAGTACTTC
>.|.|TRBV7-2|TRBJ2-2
CASSLWWSGELFF
TGTGCCAGCAGCTTATGGTGGTCTGGGGAGCTGTTTTTT
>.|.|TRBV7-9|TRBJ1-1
CASSLGGYGSEAFF
TGTGCCAGCAGCTTAGGAGGGTACGGTTCTGAAGCTTTCTTT
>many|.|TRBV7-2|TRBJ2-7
CASSFPLGLVYEQYF
TGTGCCAGCAGCTTTCCTCTGGGCCTAGTCTACGAGCAGTACTTC
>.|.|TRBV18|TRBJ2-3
CASSHEGSTDTQYF
TGTGCCAGCTCACACGAAGGGAGCACAGATACGCAGTATTTT
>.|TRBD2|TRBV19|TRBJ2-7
CASRPLAGRHYYEQYF
TGTGCCAGTAGACCTCTAGCGGGCAGACATTATTACGAGCAGTACTTC
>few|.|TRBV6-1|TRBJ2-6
CASTGYGANVLTF
TGTGCCAGCACAGGGTACGGGGCCAACGTCCTGACTTTC
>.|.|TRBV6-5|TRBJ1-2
CASSRGNGFGYTF
TGTGCCAGCAGTCGGGGAAACGGGTTTGGCTACACCTTC
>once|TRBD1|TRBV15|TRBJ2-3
CATSRGGPGQGAHPTDTQYF
TGTGCCACCAGCAGAGGGGGACCGGGACAGGGGGCCCACCCCACAGATACGCAGTATTTT
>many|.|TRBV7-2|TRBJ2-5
CASSLEWGQETQYF
TGTGCCAGCAGCTTAGAATGGGGCCAAGAGACCCAGTACTTC
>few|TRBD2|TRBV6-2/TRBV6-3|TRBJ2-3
CASSYAGLAGQDTQYF
TGTGCCAGCAGTTACGCAGGACTAGCGGGACAAGATACGCAGTATTTT
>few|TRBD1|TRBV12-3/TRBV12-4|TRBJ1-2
CASCRGLYYGYTF
TGTGCCAGCTGCAGGGGGCTCTACTATGGCTACACCTTC
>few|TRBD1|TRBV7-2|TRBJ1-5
CASSLCIDRELCQPQHF
TGTGCCAGCAGCTTATGTATCGACAGGGAACTTTGTCAGCCCCAGCATTTT
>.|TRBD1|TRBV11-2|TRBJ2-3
CASSPGQDWYTDTQYF
TGTGCCAGCAGCCCCGGACAGGACTGGTACACAGATACGCAGTATTTT
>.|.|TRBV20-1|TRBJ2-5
CSARDGAGPQETQYF
TGCAGTGCTAGAGATGGGGCGGGACCCCAAGAGACCCAGTACTTC
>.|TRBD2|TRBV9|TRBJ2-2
CASGTIRTGELFF
TGTGCCAGCGGGACTATACGCACCGGGGAGCTGTTTTTT
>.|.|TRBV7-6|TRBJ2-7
CASSLANSYEQYF
TGTGCCAGCAGCTTAGCGAACTCCTACGAGCAGTACTTC
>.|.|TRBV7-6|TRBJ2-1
CASSLGAGGNEQFF
TGTGCCAGCAGCTTAGGGGCCGGGGGTAATGAGCAGTTCTTC
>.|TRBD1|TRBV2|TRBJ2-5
CASHPGGETQYF
TGTGCCAGCCACCCAGGGGGCGAGACCCAGTACTTC
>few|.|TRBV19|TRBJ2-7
CASSIGADYEQYF
TGTGCCAGTAGTATAGGAGCGGACTACGAGCAGTACTTC
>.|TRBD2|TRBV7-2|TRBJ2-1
CASRRGGIAEQFF
TGTGCCAGCAGGCGGGGGGGCATCGCTGAGCAGTTCTTC